The 32 T cell receptor beta chains presented below share a single source sample, sequenced in a study of control samples from healthy donors and cancer patients. Assay used: immunoSEQ multiplex PCR; TCRdb lists only in-frame clones, some missing. This sample has around 93,000 clones, with almost 90% found just once. The sample was blood. These receptors all come from a man aged 30 to 45 in good health.

The V and J genes are TRBV6-2 or TRBV6-3 and TRBJ2-1, with D tentatively TRBD2 (6 bases). The CDR3 sequence is 14 residues long. Germline V gives CDR1 MNHEY, CDR2 SVGEGT. Trimming took off 4 bases at V and 4 bases at J, with 11 bases between the two ends. The CDR3: CASSSRLGYNEQFF. CDR3 in DNA: TGTGCCAGCAGTTCCAGACTAGGATACAATGAGCAGTTCTTC.

The chain is built from TRBV27 and TRBJ1-1, with a possible D match to TRBD1 (6 bases). CDR3 length equals 16 residues. Germline V lookup: CDR1 MNHEY, CDR2 SMNVEV (reference sequence). Trimming took 3 bases from V and 5 from J, leaving 19 bases between them. The DNA for the CDR3 is TGTGCCAGCAGTTTCCGAAGCTACAGGGCAGGGACTGAAGCTTTCTTT. Translating it yields CASSFRSYRAGTEAFF.

In DNA form, the CDR3 reads TGTGCCAGCAGTCCACCGACAGGCTTGAACACTGAAGCTTTCTTT. Translated: CASSPPTGLNTEAFF. The rearrangement uses TRBV27 and TRBJ1-1, with D tentatively TRBD1 (6 bases). Per germline, CDR1 MNHEY and CDR2 SMNVEV (reference sequence). V lost 5 bases to trimming and J lost 0 bases, with 13 bases between them. This CDR3 is built from 15 residues.

This clone has just a few counts. The chain employs TRBV5-4 and TRBJ1-2; 12 bases map to TRBD1. Trimming at V came to 5 bases and at J to 2 bases, leaving 10 bases not matched to a gene. Germline V gene data show CDR1 as SGHNT and CDR2 as YYREEE (reference sequence). This CDR3 has 17 residues. The CDR3 DNA sequence: TGTGCCAGCAGTTCCGGGACAGGGGGCTTCGTGAACTATGGCTACACCTTC. The encoded protein is CASSSGTGGFVNYGYTF. Filled out from reference TRBV5-4 and TRBJ1-2, the complete variable domain reads ETGVTQSPTHLIKTRGQQVTLRCSSQSGHNTVSWYQQALGQGPQFIFQYYREEENGRGNFPPRFSGLQFPNYSSELNVNALELDDSALYLCASSSGTGGFVNYGYTFGSGTRLTVV.

This clone was seen just once. This chain links TRBV4-3 with TRBJ2-5; D is perhaps TRBD1 (5 bases). From germline, CDR1 is LGHNA and CDR2 YSLEER. Trimming removed 0 bases at V and 4 bases at J, with 15 bases between. CDR3 length equals 16 residues. CDR3 coding DNA: TGCGCCAGCAGCCAAGATGCGGCGCAGGGTGTAGAGACCCAGTACTTC. Amino acids: CASSQDAAQGVETQYF.

V and J are TRBV7-6 and TRBJ1-3; 7 bases fit TRBD1. Unmatched junction bases numbered 3, after V lost 1 base and J lost 0 bases. This CDR3 contains 16 residues. Germline V gene data show CDR1 as SGHVS and CDR2 as FNYEAQ. The chain's CDR3 is CASSLESGGSGNTIYF. DNA for the CDR3: TGTGCCAGCAGCTTAGAGTCAGGGGGCTCTGGAAACACCATATATTTT.

This chain links TRBV5-1 with TRBJ2-1; TRBD2 might be the D (6 bases). The length of the CDR3 is 16 residues. V was shortened by 7 bases and J by 4 bases, with 21 bases between the two germline ends. Germline V gene data show CDR1 as SGHRS and CDR2 as YFSETQ. This chain's CDR3 is CASLVGNSGTYNEQFF. In DNA, the CDR3 is TGCGCCAGCTTAGTGGGAAATTCAGGGACTTACAATGAGCAGTTCTTC. Full variable domain (outside the CDR3, taken from reference TRBV5-1 and TRBJ2-1): KAGVTQTPRYLIKTRGQQVTLSCSPISGHRSVSWYQQTPGQGLQFLFEYFSETQRNKGNFPGRFSGRQFSNSRSEMNVSTLELGDSALYLCASLVGNSGTYNEQFFGPGTRLTVL.

The genes are TRBV6-6 and TRBJ1-2; no definite D call. The CDR3 covers 13 residues. The V gene lost 8 bases and the J gene lost 6 bases, with 16 bases spanning the gap. CDR1 and CDR2 from the germline V gene are MNHNY and SVGAGI (reference sequence). CDR3 DNA sequence: TGTGCCAGCGCGGGAGGGATAGGCGATGGCTACACCTTC. This encodes CASAGGIGDGYTF.

V gene TRBV7-9 combines with J gene TRBJ1-1; D uncertain. Germline V gene data show CDR1 as SEHNR and CDR2 as FQNEAQ (reference sequence). The length of the CDR3 is 14 residues. The ends were cut back, 1 base at V and 3 bases at J, with 9 bases in the middle. The CDR3 here is CASSLGVLDTEAFF. CDR3 DNA sequence: TGTGCCAGCAGCTTAGGGGTGTTGGACACTGAAGCTTTCTTT.

This sequence joins TRBV28 and TRBJ1-4; TRBD1 agrees at 9 bases. V trimming: 6 bases; J trimming: 4 bases; junction bases outside the gene matches: 6. This CDR3 contains 15 residues. The germline CDR1 and CDR2 sequences are MDHEN and SYDVKM. The CDR3 reads CASSSGTGINEKLFF. The CDR3 DNA is TGTGCCAGCAGCTCTGGGACAGGGATTAATGAAAAACTGTTTTTT.

The CDR3 sequence is CASSQDRTSGNNEQFF. CDR3 in DNA: TGCGCCAGCAGCCAAGACAGGACTAGCGGTAACAATGAGCAGTTCTTC. The rearrangement uses TRBV4-3 and TRBJ2-1; 10 nucleotides match TRBD2. Germline V gene data show CDR1 as LGHNA and CDR2 as YSLEER. The CDR3 sequence is 16 residues long. Trimming at V came to 0 bases and at J to 5 bases, leaving 4 bases not matched to a gene.

The chain recombines TRBV10-2 with TRBJ2-2; D may be TRBD2 (5 bases). The V gene lost 6 bases and the J gene lost 6 bases, with 17 bases spanning the gap. Germline CDR1 is WSHSY and CDR2 is SAAADI. The length of the CDR3 is 15 residues. The CDR3 DNA sequence: TGCGCCAGCAGGGGCGGTTTAGGGAGCGCCGGGGAGCTGTTTTTT. This sequence encodes CASRGGLGSAGELFF.

This chain uses TRBV7-9 with TRBJ2-7; no clear D gene. Germline V gives CDR1 SEHNR, CDR2 FQNEAQ (reference sequence). V lost 4 bases and J 6 bases, leaving 19 bases between the germline ends. The CDR3 sequence is 15 residues long. The CDR3 DNA follows: TGTGCCAGCAGCTGGTTGGCCTTCTCTCAGGCCGAGCAGTACTTC. Translating gives CASSWLAFSQAEQYF.

The V and J genes are TRBV19 and TRBJ2-3; 7 bases agree with TRBD2. Unmatched junction bases numbered 5, after V lost 3 bases and J lost 5 bases. Germline-derived CDR1 and CDR2 are LNHDA and SQIVND (reference sequence). CDR3 length: 14 residues. CDR3 sequence reads: CASSMTSKLDTQYF. CDR3 nucleotide sequence: TGTGCCAGTAGTATGACTAGCAAGTTAGATACGCAGTATTTT.

About this clone itself: The same CDR3 arises from other DNA sequences in this sample as well. V gene TRBV27 combines with J gene TRBJ1-5; D is undetermined. Germline V gives CDR1 MNHEY, CDR2 SMNVEV (reference sequence). The CDR3 extends over 13 amino acids. The V end lost 3 bases, the J end lost 7 bases, and 10 bases lay between the germline ends. The CDR3 protein is CASSFSGGQPQHF. CDR3 bases: TGTGCCAGCAGTTTTTCCGGTGGGCAGCCCCAGCATTTT.

The J gene is TRBJ1-1, the V gene TRBV27; TRBD1 matches 9 bases. Germline lookup yields CDR1 MNHEY and CDR2 SMNVEV (reference sequence). The CDR3 has 13 amino acids. The V segment lost 7 bases and the J segment 8 bases; nucleotides outside the gene matches: 8. In DNA form, the CDR3 reads TGTGCCAGCACTATTCCGGGACAGGGAGAAGCTTTCTTT. This sequence encodes CASTIPGQGEAFF.

The chain combines TRBV27 with TRBJ1-1, with D unclear. CDR3 length: 14 amino acids. Germline CDR1 and CDR2: MNHEY and SMNVEV (reference sequence). V lost 3 bases and J 5 bases, leaving 13 bases between the germline ends. The CDR3 sequence is CASSFVSGSTEAFF. The CDR3 nucleotides read TGTGCCAGCAGTTTTGTGTCCGGGTCGACTGAAGCTTTCTTT.

The CDR3: CASSQTTGAYGYTF. CDR3 in DNA: TGCGCCAGCAGCCAAACGACAGGGGCCTATGGCTACACCTTC. The chain is built from TRBV4-1 and TRBJ1-2; 8 nucleotides agree with TRBD1. Looked up from germline, CDR1 is MGHRA and CDR2 is YSYEKL. The J segment lost 4 bases and the V segment lost 2 bases, leaving 3 bases of the junction unmatched. The CDR3 extends over 14 amino acids.

The chain recombines TRBV19 with TRBJ2-5; TRBD1 or TRBD2 may be the D gene (5 bases each). V lost 5 bases and J lost 2, with 15 bases in between. Germline V gene lookup returns CDR1 LNHDA and CDR2 SQIVND (reference sequence). The CDR3 runs 15 residues. CDR3 nucleotides: TGTGCCAGTAGTCCCGGGACGGACCAACAAGAGACCCAGTACTTC. This gives the protein CASSPGTDQQETQYF. Full variable domain (remainder filled in from reference TRBV19 and TRBJ2-5): DGGITQSPKYLFRKEGQNVTLSCEQNLNHDAMYWYRQDPGQGLRLIYYSQIVNDFQKGDIAEGYSVSREKKESFPLTVTSAQKNPTAFYLCASSPGTDQQETQYFGPGTRLLVL.

The genes are TRBV2 and TRBJ1-2, with TRBD1 identical over 11 bases. This CDR3 spans 13 amino acids. Germline V lookup: CDR1 SNHLY, CDR2 FYNNEI. V was clipped by 5 bases and J by 9 bases; unmatched bases: 5. The CDR3 sequence: CASSPGQGASYTF. CDR3 nucleotides: TGTGCCAGCAGTCCAGGACAGGGGGCGAGCTACACCTTC.

This chain uses TRBV29-1 with TRBJ2-1; the D is unclear. CDR3 length: 15 amino acids. Trimming took off 0 bases at V and 6 bases at J, with 15 bases between the two ends. The V gene's germline CDR1 is SQVTM and CDR2 ANQGSEA. The CDR3: CSVEDLGSRPNEQFF. DNA of the CDR3: TGCAGCGTTGAAGATCTAGGGTCCAGGCCCAATGAGCAGTTCTTC.

The chain has TRBV7-2 and TRBJ2-1; D perhaps matches TRBD2 (6 bases). Germline assignment: CDR1 SGHTA and CDR2 FQGNSA. The V end was cut by 6 bases, the J end by 6 bases, with 12 bases between. The CDR3 length is 13 residues. The CDR3 DNA sequence: TGTGCCAGCAGTCTTCGACTAGGCAATGAGCAGTTCTTC. This encodes CASSLRLGNEQFF.

The CDR3 loop reads CASSPLVGADTQYF. DNA for the CDR3: TGTGCCAGCAGCCCTTTGGTGGGAGCAGATACGCAGTATTTT. The rearrangement uses TRBV7-3 and TRBJ2-3; D possibly corresponds to TRBD2 (5 bases). CDR1 is SGHTA, CDR2 FQGTGA, per germline. The CDR3 loop spans 14 amino acids. V shed 5 bases and J shed 4 bases, with 13 bases lying between them. Full variable domain (remainder filled in from reference TRBV7-3 and TRBJ2-3): GAGVSQTPSNKVTEKGKYVELRCDPISGHTALYWYRQSLGQGPEFLIYFQGTGAADDSGLPNDRFFAVRPEGSVSTLKIQRTERGDSAVYLCASSPLVGADTQYFGPGTRLTVL.

CDR3 sequence reads: CATSGGAGARQETQYF. CDR3 nucleotides: TGTGCCACCAGCGGTGGGGCGGGAGCCCGACAAGAGACCCAGTACTTC. The V and J genes are TRBV24-1 and TRBJ2-5; 7 nucleotides match TRBD2. The CDR3 runs to 16 residues. Germline V gene sequence: CDR1 KGHDR, CDR2 SFDVKD. The J segment lost 2 bases and the V segment lost 7 bases, leaving 12 bases of the junction unmatched.

This clone was counted once. The chain employs TRBV2 and TRBJ1-5; the D is unclear. Germline V CDR1 and CDR2: SNHLY, FYNNEI. The CDR3 sequence is 15 residues long. Trimming removed 3 bases from V and 8 bases from J, with 17 bases in between. The CDR3 region is CASSERVTGSEPQHF. The CDR3, as DNA: TGTGCCAGCAGTGAGCGCGTCACCGGATCGGAGCCCCAGCATTTT.

The chain uses TRBV19 and TRBJ1-3, with D tentatively TRBD1 (5 bases). V lost 3 bases and J lost 2, with 11 bases in between. This CDR3 has 15 amino acids. Germline CDR1 reads LNHDA; CDR2 reads SQIVND (reference sequence). DNA of the CDR3: TGTGCCAGTAGTATCGGCAGGGAACCTGGAAACACCATATATTTT. It yields the protein CASSIGREPGNTIYF. The complete variable domain, with remaining parts taken from reference TRBV19 and TRBJ1-3, reads DGGITQSPKYLFRKEGQNVTLSCEQNLNHDAMYWYRQDPGQGLRLIYYSQIVNDFQKGDIAEGYSVSREKKESFPLTVTSAQKNPTAFYLCASSIGREPGNTIYFGEGSWLTVV.

The rearrangement uses TRBV11-2 and TRBJ2-7; D uncertain. Germline lookup yields CDR1 SGHAT and CDR2 FQNNGV. V was trimmed by 5 bases and J by 2 bases, leaving 13 bases between them. This CDR3 contains 14 residues. The CDR3 DNA reads as TGTGCCAGCAGCCCACGGGCGTCCCCCTACGAGCAGTACTTC. It is translated as CASSPRASPYEQYF.

This clone was detected only once. This chain connects TRBV20-1 to TRBJ1-4; D gene ambiguous. With 4 bases removed from V and 8 bases from J, the gap between germline ends came to 8 bases. Per the germline V gene, CDR1 is DFQATT and CDR2 is SNEGSKA (reference sequence). CDR3 length: 11 residues. Here the CDR3 DNA reads TGCAGTGCTACAGAGGCCGAAAAACTGTTTTTT. Encoded protein: CSATEAEKLFF.

This clone showed up just a few times. This chain links TRBV30 with TRBJ1-5, with D possibly matching TRBD1 (6 bases). With 4 bases removed from V and 11 bases from J, the gap between germline ends came to 21 bases. Germline V gene sequence: CDR1 GTSNPN, CDR2 SVGIG (reference sequence). The CDR3 extends over 14 amino acids. The CDR3 DNA reads as TGTGCCTGGACGAGAAAGGGGGACATCAGTTCCCAGCATTTT. This gives the protein CAWTRKGDISSQHF.

The chain carries TRBV12-3 or TRBV12-4 and TRBJ2-3; D uncertain. The CDR3 has 13 amino acids. V was clipped by 6 bases and J by 0 bases, with 7 bases between them. In DNA, the CDR3 is TGTGCCAGCAGGCAGGATAGCACAGATACGCAGTATTTT. Protein product: CASRQDSTDTQYF.

The chain couples TRBV6-4 to TRBJ2-1; 8 positions match TRBD2. CDR1 is MRHNA, CDR2 SNTAGT, per germline. The length of the CDR3 is 15 residues. The V and J ends lost 3 bases and 10 bases, in that order; junction bases with no gene match: 11. The CDR3 nucleotides read TGTGCCAGCAGTGAAGTTGGAGCGGGAGTTGGCGAGCAGTTCTTC. This codes for CASSEVGAGVGEQFF.

This sequence joins TRBV6-5 and TRBJ1-2; no clear D. Germline V gene sequence: CDR1 MNHEY, CDR2 SVGAGI. The CDR3 consists of 14 residues. Trimming took 2 bases from V and 3 from J, leaving 10 bases between them. CDR3 sequence: CASSYQKRDYGYTF. In DNA form, the CDR3 reads TGTGCCAGCAGTTACCAAAAAAGGGACTATGGCTACACCTTC.